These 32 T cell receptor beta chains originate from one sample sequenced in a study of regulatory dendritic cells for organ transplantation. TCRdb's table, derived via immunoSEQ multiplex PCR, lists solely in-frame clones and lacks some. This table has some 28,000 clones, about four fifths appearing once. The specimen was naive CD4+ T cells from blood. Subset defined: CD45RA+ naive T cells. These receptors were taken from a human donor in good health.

CDR3 DNA: TGTGCCAGCAGCTTAACAGGGGGCTTGAACACTGAAGCTTTCTTT. Translated, it gives CASSLTGGLNTEAFF. The rearrangement links TRBV7-9 to TRBJ1-1; 9 nucleotides line up with TRBD1. With V trimmed by 2 bases and J by 0 bases, 1 base remained unmatched. Germline V lookup: CDR1 SEHNR, CDR2 FQNEAQ (reference sequence). This CDR3 region has 15 residues.

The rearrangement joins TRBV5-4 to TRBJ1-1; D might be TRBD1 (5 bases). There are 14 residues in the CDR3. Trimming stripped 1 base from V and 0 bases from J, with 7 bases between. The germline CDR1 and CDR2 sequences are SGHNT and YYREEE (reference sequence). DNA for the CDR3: TGTGCCAGCAGCTTGCAGGGTGTGAACACTGAAGCTTTCTTT. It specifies CASSLQGVNTEAFF. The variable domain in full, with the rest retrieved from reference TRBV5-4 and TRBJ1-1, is ETGVTQSPTHLIKTRGQQVTLRCSSQSGHNTVSWYQQALGQGPQFIFQYYREEENGRGNFPPRFSGLQFPNYSSELNVNALELDDSALYLCASSLQGVNTEAFFGQGTRLTVV.

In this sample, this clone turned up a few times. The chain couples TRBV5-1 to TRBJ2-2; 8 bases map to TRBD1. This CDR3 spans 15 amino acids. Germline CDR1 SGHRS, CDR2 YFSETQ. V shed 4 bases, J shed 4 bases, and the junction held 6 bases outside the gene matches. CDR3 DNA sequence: TGCGCCAGCAGCCTACCCGGGACAGGCACCGGGGAGCTGTTTTTT. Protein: CASSLPGTGTGELFF. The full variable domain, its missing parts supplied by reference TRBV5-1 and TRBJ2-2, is KAGVTQTPRYLIKTRGQQVTLSCSPISGHRSVSWYQQTPGQGLQFLFEYFSETQRNKGNFPGRFSGRQFSNSRSEMNVSTLELGDSALYLCASSLPGTGTGELFFGEGSRLTVL.

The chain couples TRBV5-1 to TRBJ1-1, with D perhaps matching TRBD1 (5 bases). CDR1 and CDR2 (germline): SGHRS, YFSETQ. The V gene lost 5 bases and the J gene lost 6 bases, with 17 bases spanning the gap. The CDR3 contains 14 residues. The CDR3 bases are TGCGCCAGCAGGGTTAAAGGGGATGCCCCTGAAGCTTTCTTT. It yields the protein CASRVKGDAPEAFF.

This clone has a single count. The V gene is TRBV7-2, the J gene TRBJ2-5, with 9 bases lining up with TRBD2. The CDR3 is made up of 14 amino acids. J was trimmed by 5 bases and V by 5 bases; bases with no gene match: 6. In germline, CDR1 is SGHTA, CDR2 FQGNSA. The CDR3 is CASSAAGGGETQYF. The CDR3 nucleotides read TGTGCCAGCAGCGCAGCGGGGGGAGGGGAGACCCAGTACTTC. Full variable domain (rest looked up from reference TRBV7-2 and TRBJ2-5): GAGVSQSPSNKVTEKGKDVELRCDPISGHTALYWYRQSLGQGLEFLIYFQGNSAPDKSGLPSDRFSAERTGGSVSTLTIQRTQQEDSAVYLCASSAAGGGETQYFGPGTRLLVL.

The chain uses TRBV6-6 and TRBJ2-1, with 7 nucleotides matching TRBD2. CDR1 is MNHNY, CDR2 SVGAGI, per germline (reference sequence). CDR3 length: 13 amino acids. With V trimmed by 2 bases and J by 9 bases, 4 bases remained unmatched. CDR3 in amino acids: CASSYEGRGEQFF. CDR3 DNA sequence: TGTGCCAGCAGTTACGAGGGGAGGGGTGAGCAGTTCTTC.

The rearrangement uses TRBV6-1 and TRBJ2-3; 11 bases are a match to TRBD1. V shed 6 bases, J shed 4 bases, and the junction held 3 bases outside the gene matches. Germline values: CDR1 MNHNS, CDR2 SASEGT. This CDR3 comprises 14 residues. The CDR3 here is CASRDRGQADTQYF. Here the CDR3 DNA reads TGTGCCAGCAGGGACAGGGGGCAAGCAGATACGCAGTATTTT.

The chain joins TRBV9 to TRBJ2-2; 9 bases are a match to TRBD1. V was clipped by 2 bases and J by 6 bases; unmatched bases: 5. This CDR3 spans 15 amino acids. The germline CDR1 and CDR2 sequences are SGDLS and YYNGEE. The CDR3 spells CASSVGTGLSGELFF. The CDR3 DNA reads TGTGCCAGCAGCGTCGGGACAGGGTTGTCCGGGGAGCTGTTTTTT.

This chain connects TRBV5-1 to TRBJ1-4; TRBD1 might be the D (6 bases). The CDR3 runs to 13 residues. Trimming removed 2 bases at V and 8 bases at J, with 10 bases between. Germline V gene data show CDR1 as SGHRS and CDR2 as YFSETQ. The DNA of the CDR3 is TGCGCCAGCAGCTTTAACAGGGACGAAAAACTGTTTTTT. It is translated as CASSFNRDEKLFF.

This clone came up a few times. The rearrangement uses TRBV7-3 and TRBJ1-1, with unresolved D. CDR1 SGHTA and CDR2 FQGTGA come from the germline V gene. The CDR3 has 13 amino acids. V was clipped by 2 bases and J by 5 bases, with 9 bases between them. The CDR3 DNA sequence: TGTGCCAGCAGCTTAGGAACGGGGACTGAAGCTTTCTTT. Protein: CASSLGTGTEAFF.

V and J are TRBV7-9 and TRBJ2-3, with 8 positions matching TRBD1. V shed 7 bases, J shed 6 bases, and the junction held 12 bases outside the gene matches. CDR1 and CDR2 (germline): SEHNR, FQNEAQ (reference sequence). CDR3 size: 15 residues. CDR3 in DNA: TGTGCCAGCATCCGCCTTGGGCAGGGGGCGGATACGCAGTATTTT. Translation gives CASIRLGQGADTQYF. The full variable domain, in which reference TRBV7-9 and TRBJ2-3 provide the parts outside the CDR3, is DTGVSQNPRHKITKRGQNVTFRCDPISEHNRLYWYRQTLGQGPEFLTYFQNEAQLEKSRLLSDRFSAERPKGSFSTLEIQRTEQGDSAMYLCASIRLGQGADTQYFGPGTRLTVL.

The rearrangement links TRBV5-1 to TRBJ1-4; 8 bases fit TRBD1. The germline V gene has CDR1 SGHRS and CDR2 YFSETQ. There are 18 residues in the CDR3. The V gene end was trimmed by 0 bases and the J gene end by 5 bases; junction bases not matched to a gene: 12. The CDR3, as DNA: TGCGCCAGCAGCTTGGGCCTGACACCCCGGACAGGGAATGAAAAACTGTTTTTT. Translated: CASSLGLTPRTGNEKLFF.

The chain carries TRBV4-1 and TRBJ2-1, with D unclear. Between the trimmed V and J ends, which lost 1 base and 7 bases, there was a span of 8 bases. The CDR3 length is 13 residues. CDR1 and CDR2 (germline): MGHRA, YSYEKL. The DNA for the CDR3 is TGCGCCAGCAGCCAAGTCGGTCTGAATGAGCAGTTCTTC. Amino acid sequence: CASSQVGLNEQFF.

For the CDR3, the DNA is TGTGCCAGCAGCGGATATAGTAGCGGGGGGCGGGGGTTGGATGAGCAGTTCTTC. Amino acid sequence: CASSGYSSGGRGLDEQFF. V and J are TRBV7-7 and TRBJ2-1; 10 bases fit TRBD2. The CDR3 is made up of 18 amino acids. The ends lost 5 bases at V and 8 bases at J; junction bases unmatched: 18. From germline, CDR1 is SSHAT and CDR2 FNYEAQ (reference sequence). The variable domain in full, completed from reference TRBV7-7 and TRBJ2-1, reads GAGVSQSPRYKVTKRGQDVTLRCDPISSHATLYWYQQALGQGPEFLTYFNYEAQPDKSGLPSDRFSAERPEGSISTLTIQRTEQRDSAMYRCASSGYSSGGRGLDEQFFGPGTRLTVL.

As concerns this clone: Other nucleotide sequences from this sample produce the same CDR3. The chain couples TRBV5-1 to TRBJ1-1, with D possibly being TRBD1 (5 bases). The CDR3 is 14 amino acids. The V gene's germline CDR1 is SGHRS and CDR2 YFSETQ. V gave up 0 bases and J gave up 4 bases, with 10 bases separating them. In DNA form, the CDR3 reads TGCGCCAGCAGCTTGGGGCAGGGAGGCACTGAAGCTTTCTTT. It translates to CASSLGQGGTEAFF. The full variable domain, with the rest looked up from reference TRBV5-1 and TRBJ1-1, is KAGVTQTPRYLIKTRGQQVTLSCSPISGHRSVSWYQQTPGQGLQFLFEYFSETQRNKGNFPGRFSGRQFSNSRSEMNVSTLELGDSALYLCASSLGQGGTEAFFGQGTRLTVV.

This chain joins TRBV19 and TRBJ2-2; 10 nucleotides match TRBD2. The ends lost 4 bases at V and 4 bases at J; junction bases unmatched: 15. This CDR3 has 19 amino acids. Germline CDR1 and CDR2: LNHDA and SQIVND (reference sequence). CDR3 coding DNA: TGTGCCAGTAGTACCTATACTCGAGCGGGGGGGGCCCTCACCGGGGAGCTGTTTTTT. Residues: CASSTYTRAGGALTGELFF.

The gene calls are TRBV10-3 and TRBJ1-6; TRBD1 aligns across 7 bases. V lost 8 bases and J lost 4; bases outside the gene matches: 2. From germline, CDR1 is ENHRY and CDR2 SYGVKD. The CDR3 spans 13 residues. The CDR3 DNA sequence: TGTGCCATCGGGACAGCTTATAATTCACCCCTCCACTTT. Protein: CAIGTAYNSPLHF.

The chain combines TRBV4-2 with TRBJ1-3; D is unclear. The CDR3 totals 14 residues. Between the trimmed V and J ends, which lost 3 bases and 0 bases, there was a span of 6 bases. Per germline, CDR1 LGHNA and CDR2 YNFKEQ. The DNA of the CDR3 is TGTGCCAGCAGCCAGGAGGGCTCTGGAAACACCATATATTTT. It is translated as CASSQEGSGNTIYF.

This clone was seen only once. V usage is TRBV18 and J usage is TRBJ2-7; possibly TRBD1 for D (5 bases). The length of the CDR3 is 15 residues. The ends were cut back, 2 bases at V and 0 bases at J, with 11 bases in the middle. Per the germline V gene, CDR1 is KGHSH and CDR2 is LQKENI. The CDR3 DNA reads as TGTGCCAGCTCACCAGGGCAGGGCCGCTCCTACGAGCAGTACTTC. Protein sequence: CASSPGQGRSYEQYF.

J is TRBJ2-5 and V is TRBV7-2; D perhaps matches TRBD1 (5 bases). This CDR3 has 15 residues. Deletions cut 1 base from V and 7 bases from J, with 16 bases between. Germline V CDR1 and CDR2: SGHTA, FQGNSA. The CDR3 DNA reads TGTGCCAGCAGCTTAGAGTCAGAATGGGGCCGGACCCAGTACTTC. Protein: CASSLESEWGRTQYF.

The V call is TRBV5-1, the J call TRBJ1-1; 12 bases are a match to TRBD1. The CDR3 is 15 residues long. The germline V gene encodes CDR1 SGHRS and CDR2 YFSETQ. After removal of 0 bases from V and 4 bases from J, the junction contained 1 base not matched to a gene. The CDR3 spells CASSLAGQGATEAFF. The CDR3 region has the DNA TGCGCCAGCAGCTTGGCGGGACAGGGGGCCACTGAAGCTTTCTTT.

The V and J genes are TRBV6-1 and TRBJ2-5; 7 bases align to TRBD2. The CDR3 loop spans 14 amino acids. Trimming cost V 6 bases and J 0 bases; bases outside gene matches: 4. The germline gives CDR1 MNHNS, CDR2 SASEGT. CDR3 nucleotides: TGTGCCAGCAGCGCCGCGGGGGACCAAGAGACCCAGTACTTC. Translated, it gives CASSAAGDQETQYF.

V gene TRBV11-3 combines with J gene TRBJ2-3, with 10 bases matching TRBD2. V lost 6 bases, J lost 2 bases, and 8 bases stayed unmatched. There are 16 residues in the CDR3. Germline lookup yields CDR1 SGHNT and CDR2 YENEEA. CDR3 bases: TGTGCCAGCAGTTCAACTAGCGGGGCATACACAGATACGCAGTATTTT. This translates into CASSSTSGAYTDTQYF.

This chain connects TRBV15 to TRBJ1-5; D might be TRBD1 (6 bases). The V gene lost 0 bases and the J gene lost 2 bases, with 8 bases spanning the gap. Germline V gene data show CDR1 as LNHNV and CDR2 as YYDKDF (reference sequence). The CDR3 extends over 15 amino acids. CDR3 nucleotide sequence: TGTGCCACCAGCAGAGATCCAGGGGGCAATCAGCCCCAGCATTTT. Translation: CATSRDPGGNQPQHF.

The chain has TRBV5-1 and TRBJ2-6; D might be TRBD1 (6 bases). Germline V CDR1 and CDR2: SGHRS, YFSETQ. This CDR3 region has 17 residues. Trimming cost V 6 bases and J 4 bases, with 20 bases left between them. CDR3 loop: CASNPSRGGDGANVLTF. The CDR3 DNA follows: TGCGCCAGCAACCCCAGTAGAGGGGGAGACGGGGCCAACGTCCTGACTTTC.

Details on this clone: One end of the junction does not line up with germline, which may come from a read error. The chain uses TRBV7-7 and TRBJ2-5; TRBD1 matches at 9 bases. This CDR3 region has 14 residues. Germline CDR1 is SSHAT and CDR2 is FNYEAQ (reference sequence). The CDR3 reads CASSLNGQGETQYF. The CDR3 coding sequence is TGTGCTAGCAGCTTGAACGGACAGGGGGAGACCCAGTACTTC.

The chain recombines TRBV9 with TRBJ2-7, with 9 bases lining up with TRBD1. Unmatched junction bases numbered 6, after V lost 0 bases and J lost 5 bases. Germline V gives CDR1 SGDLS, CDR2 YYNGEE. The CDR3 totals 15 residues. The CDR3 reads CASSVEGTGKDEQYF. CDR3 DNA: TGTGCCAGCAGCGTAGAAGGGACAGGGAAGGACGAGCAGTACTTC. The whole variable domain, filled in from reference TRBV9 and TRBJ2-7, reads DSGVTQTPKHLITATGQRVTLRCSPRSGDLSVYWYQQSLDQGLQFLIQYYNGEERAKGNILERFSAQQFPDLHSELNLSSLELGDSALYFCASSVEGTGKDEQYFGPGTRLTVT.

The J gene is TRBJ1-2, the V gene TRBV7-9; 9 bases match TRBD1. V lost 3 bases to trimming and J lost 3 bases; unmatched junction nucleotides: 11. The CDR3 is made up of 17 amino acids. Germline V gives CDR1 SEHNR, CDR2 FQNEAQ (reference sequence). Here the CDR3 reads CASSLNNNRGRDYGYTF. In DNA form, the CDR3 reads TGTGCCAGCAGCTTGAATAACAACAGGGGGCGCGACTATGGCTACACCTTC.

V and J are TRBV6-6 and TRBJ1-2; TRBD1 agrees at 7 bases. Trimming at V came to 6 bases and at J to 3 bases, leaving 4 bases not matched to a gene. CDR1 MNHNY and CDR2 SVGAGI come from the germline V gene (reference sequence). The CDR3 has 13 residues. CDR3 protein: CASSRDRDYGYTF. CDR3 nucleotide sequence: TGTGCCAGCAGCCGCGACAGGGACTATGGCTACACCTTC.

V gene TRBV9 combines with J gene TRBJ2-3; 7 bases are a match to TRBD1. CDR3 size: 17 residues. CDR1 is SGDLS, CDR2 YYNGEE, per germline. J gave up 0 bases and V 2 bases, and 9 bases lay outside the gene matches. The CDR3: CASSVNRGSPSTDTQYF. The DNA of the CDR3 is TGTGCCAGCAGCGTTAACAGGGGATCGCCTAGCACAGATACGCAGTATTTT.

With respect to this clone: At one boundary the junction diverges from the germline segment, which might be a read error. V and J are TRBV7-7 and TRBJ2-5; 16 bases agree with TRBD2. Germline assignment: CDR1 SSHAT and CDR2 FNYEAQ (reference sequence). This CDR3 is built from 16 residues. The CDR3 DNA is TGTGCTAGCAGCATAGGGACTAGCGGGGGGGCTCGGGCCCAGTACTTC. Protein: CASSIGTSGGARAQYF.

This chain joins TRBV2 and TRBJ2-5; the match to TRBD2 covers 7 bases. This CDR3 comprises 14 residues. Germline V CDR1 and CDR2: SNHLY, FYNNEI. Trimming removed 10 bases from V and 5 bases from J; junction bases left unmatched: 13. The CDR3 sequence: CATWGGIGLETQYF. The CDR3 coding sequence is TGTGCCACCTGGGGGGGGATTGGTTTGGAGACCCAGTACTTC.